This T cell receptor (beta chain) stems from a study of T cell responses to AZD1222 COVID-19 vaccine. Clones were read by immunoSEQ multiplex PCR, and TCRdb kept only the in-frame ones, dropping some. The table records about 120,000 clones, around 93% of them present only once. V gave up 5 bases and J gave up 0 bases, with 12 bases separating them. The CDR3 runs 15 residues. Germline V gene sequence: CDR1 LGHNA, CDR2 YSLEER. The source is an adult who received the AZD1222 COVID-19 vaccine. The rearrangement joins TRBV4-3 to TRBJ2-3; D remains ambiguous. Sequenced material: peripheral blood, taken 28 days after the second AZD1222 dose. The CDR3 loop reads CASSVRFPSTDTQYF. In DNA form, the CDR3 reads TGCGCCAGCAGCGTACGATTTCCTAGCACAGATACGCAGTATTTT.